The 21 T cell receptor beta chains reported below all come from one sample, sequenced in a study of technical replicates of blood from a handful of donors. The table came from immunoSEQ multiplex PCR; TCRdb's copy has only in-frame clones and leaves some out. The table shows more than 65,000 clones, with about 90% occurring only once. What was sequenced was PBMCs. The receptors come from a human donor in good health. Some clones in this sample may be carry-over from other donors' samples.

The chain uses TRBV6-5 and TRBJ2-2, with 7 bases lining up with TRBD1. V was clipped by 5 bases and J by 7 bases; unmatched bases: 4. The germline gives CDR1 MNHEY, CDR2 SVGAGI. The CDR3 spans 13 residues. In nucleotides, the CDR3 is TGTGCCAGCAGTCTAACAGGGGACGGGGAGCTGTTTTTT. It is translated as CASSLTGDGELFF.

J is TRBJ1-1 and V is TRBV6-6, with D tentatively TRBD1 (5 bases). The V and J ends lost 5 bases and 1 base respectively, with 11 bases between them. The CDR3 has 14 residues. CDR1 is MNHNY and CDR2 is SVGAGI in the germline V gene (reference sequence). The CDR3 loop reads CASSKGQGNTEAFF. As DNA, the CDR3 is TGTGCCAGCAGTAAGGGTCAGGGGAACACTGAAGCTTTCTTT.

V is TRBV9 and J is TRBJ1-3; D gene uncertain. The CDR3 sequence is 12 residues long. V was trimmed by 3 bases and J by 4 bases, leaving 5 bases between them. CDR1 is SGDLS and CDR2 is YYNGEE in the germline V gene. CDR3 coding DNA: TGTGCCAGCAGCGCGGAGGGAAACACCATATATTTT. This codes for CASSAEGNTIYF.

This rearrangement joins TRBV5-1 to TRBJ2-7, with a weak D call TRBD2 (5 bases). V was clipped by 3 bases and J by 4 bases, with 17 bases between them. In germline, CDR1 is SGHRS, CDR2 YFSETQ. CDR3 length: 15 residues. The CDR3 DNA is TGCGCCAGCAGCTGGCCGGACGGGGAAGTTTACGAGCAGTACTTC. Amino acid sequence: CASSWPDGEVYEQYF.

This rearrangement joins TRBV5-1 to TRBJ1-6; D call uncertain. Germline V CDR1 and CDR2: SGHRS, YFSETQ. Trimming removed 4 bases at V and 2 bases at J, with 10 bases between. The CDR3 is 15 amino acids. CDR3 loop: CASSERRPYNSPLHF. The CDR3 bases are TGCGCCAGCAGCGAAAGGAGACCCTATAATTCACCCCTCCACTTT.

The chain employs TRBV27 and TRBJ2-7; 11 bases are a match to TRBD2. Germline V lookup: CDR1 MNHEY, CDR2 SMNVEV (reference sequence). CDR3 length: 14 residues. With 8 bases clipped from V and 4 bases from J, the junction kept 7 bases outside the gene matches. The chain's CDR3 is CASQRLAGLYEQYF. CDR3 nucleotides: TGTGCCAGCCAGAGACTAGCGGGATTGTACGAGCAGTACTTC.

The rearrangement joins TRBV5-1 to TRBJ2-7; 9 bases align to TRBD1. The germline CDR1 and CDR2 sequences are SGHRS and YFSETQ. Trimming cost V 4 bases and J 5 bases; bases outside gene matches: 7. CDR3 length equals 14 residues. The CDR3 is CASSAGQGINEQYF. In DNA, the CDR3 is TGCGCCAGCAGCGCCGGACAGGGGATCAACGAGCAGTACTTC.

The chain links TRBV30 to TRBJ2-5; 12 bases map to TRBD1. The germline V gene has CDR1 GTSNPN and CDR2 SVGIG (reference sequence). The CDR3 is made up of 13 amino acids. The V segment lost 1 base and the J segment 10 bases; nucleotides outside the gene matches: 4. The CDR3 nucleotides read TGTGCCTGGAGTGGCGGGACAGGGGGCAACCAGTACTTC. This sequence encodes CAWSGGTGGNQYF.

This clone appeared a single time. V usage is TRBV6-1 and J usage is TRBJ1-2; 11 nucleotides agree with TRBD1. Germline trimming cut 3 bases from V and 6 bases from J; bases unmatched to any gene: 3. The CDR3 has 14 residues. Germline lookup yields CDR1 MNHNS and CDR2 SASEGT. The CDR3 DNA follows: TGTGCCAGCAGTGAGGACAGGGGGCAGAATGGCTACACCTTC. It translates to CASSEDRGQNGYTF.

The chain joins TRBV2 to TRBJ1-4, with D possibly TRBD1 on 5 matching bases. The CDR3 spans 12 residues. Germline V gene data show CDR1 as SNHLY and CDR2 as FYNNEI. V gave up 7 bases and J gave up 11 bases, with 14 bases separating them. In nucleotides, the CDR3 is TGTGCCAGCACGTCGGGGGGGGTGAAACTGTTTTTT. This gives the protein CASTSGGVKLFF.

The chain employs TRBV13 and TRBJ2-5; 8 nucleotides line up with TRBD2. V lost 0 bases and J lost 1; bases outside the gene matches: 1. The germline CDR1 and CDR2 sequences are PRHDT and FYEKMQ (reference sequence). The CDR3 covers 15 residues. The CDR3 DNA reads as TGTGCCAGCAGCTTAGGGGCGGGAGGCCAAGAGACCCAGTACTTC. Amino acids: CASSLGAGGQETQYF.

DNA of the CDR3: TGTGCCAGCAGTTTAGCCGGGACAGGACCATGGGGCAATCAGCCCCAGCATTTT. This gives the protein CASSLAGTGPWGNQPQHF. The chain recombines TRBV27 with TRBJ1-5, with 8 positions matching TRBD1. The CDR3 loop spans 18 amino acids. The trim removed 2 bases at V and 2 bases at J, leaving 11 bases unmatched. In germline, CDR1 is MNHEY, CDR2 SMNVEV (reference sequence).

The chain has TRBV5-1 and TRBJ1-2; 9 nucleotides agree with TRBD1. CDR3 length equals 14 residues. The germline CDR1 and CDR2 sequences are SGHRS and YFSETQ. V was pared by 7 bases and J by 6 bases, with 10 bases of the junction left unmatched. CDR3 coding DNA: TGCGCCAGCGAGGAGTCCGGGACAGGGCATGGCTACACCTTC. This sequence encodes CASEESGTGHGYTF.

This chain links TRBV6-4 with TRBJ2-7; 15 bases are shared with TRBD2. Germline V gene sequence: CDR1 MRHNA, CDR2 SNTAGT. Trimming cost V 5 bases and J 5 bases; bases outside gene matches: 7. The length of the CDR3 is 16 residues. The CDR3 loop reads CASSRTSGGAGDEQYF. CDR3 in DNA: TGTGCCAGCAGTAGGACTAGCGGGGGGGCTGGAGACGAGCAGTACTTC.

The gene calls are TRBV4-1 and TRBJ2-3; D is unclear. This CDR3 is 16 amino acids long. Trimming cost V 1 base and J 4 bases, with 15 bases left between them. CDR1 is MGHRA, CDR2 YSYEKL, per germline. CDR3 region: CASSQVDLVSSDTQYF. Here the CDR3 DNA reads TGCGCCAGCAGCCAAGTAGATCTAGTGAGCTCAGATACGCAGTATTTT.

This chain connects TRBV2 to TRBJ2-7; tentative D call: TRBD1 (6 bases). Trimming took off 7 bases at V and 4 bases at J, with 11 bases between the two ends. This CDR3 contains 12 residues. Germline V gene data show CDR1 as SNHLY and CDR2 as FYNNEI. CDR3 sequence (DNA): TGTGCCAGCACTAGACAGGATTACGAGCAGTACTTC. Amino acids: CASTRQDYEQYF.

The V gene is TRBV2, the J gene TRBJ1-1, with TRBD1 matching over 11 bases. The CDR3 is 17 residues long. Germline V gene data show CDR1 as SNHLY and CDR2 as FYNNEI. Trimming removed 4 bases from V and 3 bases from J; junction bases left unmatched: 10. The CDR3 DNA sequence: TGTGCCAGCAGTGCGAAAGGCGGACAGGGGGCGTACACTGAAGCTTTCTTT. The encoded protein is CASSAKGGQGAYTEAFF.

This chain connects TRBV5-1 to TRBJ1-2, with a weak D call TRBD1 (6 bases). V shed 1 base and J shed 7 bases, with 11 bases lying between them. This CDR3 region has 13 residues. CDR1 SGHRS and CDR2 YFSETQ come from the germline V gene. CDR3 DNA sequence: TGCGCCAGCAGCTTGTTTACAGGGTCTGGCTACACCTTC. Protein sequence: CASSLFTGSGYTF.

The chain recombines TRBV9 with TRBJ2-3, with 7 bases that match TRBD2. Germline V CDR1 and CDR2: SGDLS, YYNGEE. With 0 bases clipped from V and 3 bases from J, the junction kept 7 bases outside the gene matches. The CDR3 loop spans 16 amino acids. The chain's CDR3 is CASSVGPTSRTDTQYF. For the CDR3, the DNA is TGTGCCAGCAGCGTAGGCCCGACTAGCAGAACAGATACGCAGTATTTT.

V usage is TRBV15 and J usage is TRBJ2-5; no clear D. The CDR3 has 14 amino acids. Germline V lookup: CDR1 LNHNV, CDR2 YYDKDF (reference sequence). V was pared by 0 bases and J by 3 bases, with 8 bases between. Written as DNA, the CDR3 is TGTGCCACCAGCAGAGAGACTCCGAAAGAGACCCAGTACTTC. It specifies CATSRETPKETQYF.

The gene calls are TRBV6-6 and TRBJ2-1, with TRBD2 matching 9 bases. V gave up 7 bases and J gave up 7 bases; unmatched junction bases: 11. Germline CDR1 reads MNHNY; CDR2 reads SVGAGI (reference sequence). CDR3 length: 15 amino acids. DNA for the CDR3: TGTGCCAGCAACTGGGTAGCGGGGGAGGGGAATGAGCAGTTCTTC. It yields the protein CASNWVAGEGNEQFF.